A single sample gave rise to the 27 T cell receptor beta chains below, sequenced in a study of blood T cell repertoires in COVID-19. Assay used: immunoSEQ multiplex PCR; TCRdb lists only in-frame clones, some missing. The repertoire has about 120,000 clones, approximately 80% of them found once; the top ten carry about an eighth. The sample taken for sequencing was peripheral blood. Every receptor here comes from a man aged 55-75 years with acute or convalescent COVID-19.

The chain employs TRBV28 and TRBJ1-5, with a weak D call TRBD1 (6 bases). There are 16 residues in the CDR3. The germline gives CDR1 MDHEN, CDR2 SYDVKM. Trimming cost V 4 bases and J 2 bases, with 15 bases left between them. The CDR3 sequence is CASSSRRGFGNQPQHF. The CDR3 DNA follows: TGTGCCAGCAGTTCTCGCAGGGGTTTTGGCAATCAGCCCCAGCATTTT.

The J gene is TRBJ1-5, the V gene TRBV7-2, with a tentative D call TRBD1 (6 bases). Germline V gene sequence: CDR1 SGHTA, CDR2 FQGNSA. Between the trimmed V and J ends, which lost 1 base and 7 bases, there was a span of 11 bases. The CDR3 loop spans 14 amino acids. Written as DNA, the CDR3 is TGTGCCAGCAGCTTAGTTTTTGGGGGCCAGCCCCAGCATTTT. It codes for CASSLVFGGQPQHF.

The chain combines TRBV28 with TRBJ1-6; possibly TRBD1 for D (6 bases). Germline assignment: CDR1 MDHEN and CDR2 SYDVKM. This CDR3 is 14 amino acids long. The germline V and J ends were trimmed by 7 bases and 2 bases, with 9 bases remaining between them. This chain's CDR3 is CASKTGTYNSPLHF. In nucleotides, the CDR3 is TGTGCCAGCAAAACAGGGACCTATAATTCACCCCTCCACTTT.

This rearrangement joins TRBV4-2 to TRBJ2-7; weak D call: TRBD1 (5 bases). The V gene's germline CDR1 is LGHNA and CDR2 YNFKEQ. The CDR3 length is 14 residues. Between the trimmed V and J ends, which lost 1 base and 0 bases, there was a span of 7 bases. The CDR3 DNA reads as TGTGCCAGCAGCCAAGCCAGGGCCTCCTACGAGCAGTACTTC. As protein: CASSQARASYEQYF.

This chain links TRBV14 with TRBJ1-6; TRBD1 matches 8 bases. Germline CDR1 reads SGHDN; CDR2 reads FVKESK. This CDR3 comprises 16 residues. V gave up 1 base and J gave up 7 bases; unmatched junction bases: 6. The CDR3 region is CASSQAGGTSNSPLHF. The CDR3 DNA reads TGTGCCAGCAGCCAAGCAGGGGGCACATCAAATTCACCCCTCCACTTT.

The rearrangement links TRBV18 to TRBJ2-7; perhaps TRBD2 as D (7 bases). Per the germline V gene, CDR1 is KGHSH and CDR2 is LQKENI. Between the trimmed V and J ends, which lost 4 bases and 3 bases, there was a span of 13 bases. The CDR3 sequence is 14 residues long. The CDR3 protein is CASSLAGALYEQYF. Here the CDR3 DNA reads TGTGCCAGCTCACTGGCGGGGGCTCTCTACGAGCAGTACTTC.

This clone was seen more than once but under ten times. CDR3 nucleotides: TGTGCCAGCTCACCAACGGGGGATCAGCCCCAGCATTTT. Protein: CASSPTGDQPQHF. The chain couples TRBV18 to TRBJ1-5; D perhaps matches TRBD1 (5 bases). There are 13 residues in the CDR3. Germline V gives CDR1 KGHSH, CDR2 LQKENI. Trimming removed 2 bases from V and 5 bases from J, with 7 bases in between.

The J gene is TRBJ2-2, the V gene TRBV24-1; possible D gene TRBD1, 5 bases. V gave up 5 bases and J gave up 7 bases, with 13 bases separating them. The CDR3 sequence is 14 residues long. Germline V gene lookup returns CDR1 KGHDR and CDR2 SFDVKD. The CDR3 DNA is TGTGCCACCAGTGGTTATGGGGCCGGCGGGGAGCTGTTTTTT. It specifies CATSGYGAGGELFF.

This clone was picked up a small number of times. The chain joins TRBV7-9 to TRBJ1-5, with 9 positions matching TRBD1. V was clipped by 8 bases and J by 4 bases; unmatched bases: 3. Per the germline V gene, CDR1 is SEHNR and CDR2 is FQNEAQ (reference sequence). The CDR3 has 13 residues. CDR3 in DNA: TGTGCCAGCGCGACAGGGGGGAATCAGCCCCAGCATTTT. Its protein product is CASATGGNQPQHF. Filled out from reference TRBV7-9 and TRBJ1-5, the complete variable domain reads DTGVSQNPRHKITKRGQNVTFRCDPISEHNRLYWYRQTLGQGPEFLTYFQNEAQLEKSRLLSDRFSAERPKGSFSTLEIQRTEQGDSAMYLCASATGGNQPQHFGDGTRLSIL.

V gene TRBV16 combines with J gene TRBJ2-7; TRBD2 matches at 7 bases. The CDR3 loop spans 14 amino acids. Germline V gene data show CDR1 as KGHSY and CDR2 as FQNENV. Unmatched junction bases numbered 17, after V lost 6 bases and J lost 12 bases. The CDR3 bases are TGTGCCAGCAGTCCTGAGGGCGGGAGAACGCCCTCGTACTTC. Its translation: CASSPEGGRTPSYF.

V and J are TRBV19 and TRBJ1-5; TRBD1 aligns across 7 bases. The CDR3 consists of 17 residues. The V gene end was trimmed by 3 bases and the J gene end by 0 bases; junction bases not matched to a gene: 8. Germline CDR1 reads LNHDA; CDR2 reads SQIVND (reference sequence). In DNA form, the CDR3 reads TGTGCCAGTAGTATTACCGGGACAGCGAATAGCAATCAGCCCCAGCATTTT. Protein product: CASSITGTANSNQPQHF.

V and J are TRBV13 and TRBJ2-1, with D perhaps TRBD1 (5 bases). Germline V gene sequence: CDR1 PRHDT, CDR2 FYEKMQ (reference sequence). CDR3 size: 14 residues. Between the trimmed V and J ends, which lost 0 bases and 9 bases, there was a span of 12 bases. Written as DNA, the CDR3 is TGTGCCAGCAGCTTAGGATACAGGTCTCTTGAGCAGTTCTTC. Translated, it gives CASSLGYRSLEQFF.

V usage is TRBV5-1 and J usage is TRBJ2-7; the D gene is possibly TRBD1 (6 bases). This CDR3 spans 14 amino acids. Germline assignment: CDR1 SGHRS and CDR2 YFSETQ. Trimming cost V 3 bases and J 1 base, with 11 bases left between them. As DNA, the CDR3 is TGCGCCAGCAGCTCAGGGGCAGGGTCCTACGAGCAGTACTTC. Translated, it gives CASSSGAGSYEQYF. The variable domain in full, completed from reference TRBV5-1 and TRBJ2-7, reads KAGVTQTPRYLIKTRGQQVTLSCSPISGHRSVSWYQQTPGQGLQFLFEYFSETQRNKGNFPGRFSGRQFSNSRSEMNVSTLELGDSALYLCASSSGAGSYEQYFGPGTRLTVT.

The chain joins TRBV28 to TRBJ1-2; D is possibly TRBD1 (6 bases). The ends were cut back, 3 bases at V and 7 bases at J, with 15 bases in the middle. Looked up from germline, CDR1 is MDHEN and CDR2 is SYDVKM. This CDR3 is built from 14 residues. The chain's CDR3 is CASSLAGGGIGYTF. Written as DNA, the CDR3 is TGTGCCAGCAGTTTGGCGGGGGGCGGAATTGGCTACACCTTC.

This chain uses TRBV11-2 with TRBJ2-7, with D perhaps matching TRBD2 (6 bases). Germline V lookup: CDR1 SGHAT, CDR2 FQNNGV. The germline V and J ends were trimmed by 0 bases and 2 bases, with 11 bases remaining between them. The CDR3 consists of 15 residues. CDR3 in amino acids: CASSLDTGATYEQYF. The CDR3 DNA reads TGTGCCAGCAGCTTAGATACGGGAGCCACCTACGAGCAGTACTTC.

V gene TRBV10-1 combines with J gene TRBJ1-3; D is undetermined. Germline V gene lookup returns CDR1 WNHNN and CDR2 SYGVQD (reference sequence). V shed 3 bases and J shed 3 bases, with 6 bases lying between them. The CDR3 is 13 residues long. The CDR3 DNA reads as TGCGCCAGCAGTGAAGCCATTGGAAACACCATATATTTT. This sequence encodes CASSEAIGNTIYF.

CDR3 residues: CASSPAGTGGSQPQHF. CDR3 DNA sequence: TGTGCCAGCTCACCAGCCGGGACAGGGGGCTCTCAGCCCCAGCATTTT. V is TRBV18 and J is TRBJ1-5, with 12 nucleotides matching TRBD1. The CDR3 is 16 amino acids. J lost 6 bases, V lost 2 bases, and 5 bases had no gene match. The V gene's germline CDR1 is KGHSH and CDR2 LQKENI.

The genes are TRBV19 and TRBJ2-7; 11 bases are shared with TRBD2. The V gene end was trimmed by 0 bases and the J gene end by 3 bases; junction bases not matched to a gene: 4. This CDR3 contains 16 residues. Germline V gene sequence: CDR1 LNHDA, CDR2 SQIVND (reference sequence). The CDR3 nucleotides read TGTGCCAGTAGTATAGACGGGACTAGCGGACTCTACGAGCAGTACTTC. It codes for CASSIDGTSGLYEQYF.

The chain joins TRBV16 to TRBJ1-2; TRBD1 matches 8 bases. The V gene's germline CDR1 is KGHSY and CDR2 FQNENV. The CDR3 sequence is 15 residues long. V was clipped by 3 bases and J by 0 bases; unmatched bases: 3. The CDR3 nucleotides read TGTGCCAGCAGCCACTCGGACAGGGCTAACTATGGCTACACCTTC. The encoded protein is CASSHSDRANYGYTF.

This clone was recorded a few times. The rearrangement joins TRBV7-3 to TRBJ2-7; the match to TRBD2 covers 8 bases. The CDR3 extends over 13 amino acids. Germline assignment: CDR1 SGHTA and CDR2 FQGTGA. Trimming at V came to 2 bases and at J to 7 bases, leaving 4 bases not matched to a gene. CDR3 amino acids: CASSLSPGGEQYF. DNA of the CDR3: TGTGCCAGCAGCTTATCTCCGGGAGGGGAGCAGTACTTC. Together with reference TRBV7-3 and TRBJ2-7, the CDR3 gives the full variable domain: GAGVSQTPSNKVTEKGKYVELRCDPISGHTALYWYRQSLGQGPEFLIYFQGTGAADDSGLPNDRFFAVRPEGSVSTLKIQRTERGDSAVYLCASSLSPGGEQYFGPGTRLTVT.

This clone was observed a handful of times. The chain recombines TRBV6-1 with TRBJ1-5, with 10 bases fitting TRBD1. The germline gives CDR1 MNHNS, CDR2 SASEGT. CDR3 length: 14 residues. The junction had 4 bases not matched to a gene; V was cut back by 3 bases and J by 8 bases. This CDR3 reads CASSEGQGSEPQHF. In DNA form, the CDR3 reads TGTGCCAGCAGTGAGGGACAGGGGAGCGAGCCCCAGCATTTT.

J is TRBJ1-2 and V is TRBV7-2; 11 bases line up with TRBD1. The CDR3 consists of 14 residues. Germline-derived CDR1 and CDR2 are SGHTA and FQGNSA. V shed 3 bases, J shed 5 bases, and the junction held 2 bases outside the gene matches. In DNA form, the CDR3 reads TGTGCCAGCAGCTTGGGGACAGGGGGATATGGCTACACCTTC. Translating gives CASSLGTGGYGYTF.

This chain links TRBV19 with TRBJ1-1; TRBD1 matches 9 bases. This CDR3 is built from 14 residues. With V trimmed by 5 bases and J by 3 bases, 4 bases remained unmatched. Germline assignment: CDR1 LNHDA and CDR2 SQIVND (reference sequence). In nucleotides, the CDR3 is TGTGCCAGTAGTCAACAGGGGGCCGACACTGAAGCTTTCTTT. It translates to CASSQQGADTEAFF.

V usage is TRBV28 and J usage is TRBJ1-2; TRBD1 aligns across 8 bases. The V gene end was trimmed by 2 bases and the J gene end by 8 bases; junction bases not matched to a gene: 7. The germline gives CDR1 MDHEN, CDR2 SYDVKM. There are 14 residues in the CDR3. The CDR3 is CASSLAGTGSGYTF. The CDR3 DNA reads TGTGCCAGCAGTTTAGCCGGGACAGGTTCCGGCTACACCTTC.

The chain employs TRBV18 and TRBJ2-5; D gene uncertain. Trimming stripped 8 bases from V and 5 bases from J, with 21 bases between. Looked up from germline, CDR1 is KGHSH and CDR2 is LQKENI. The CDR3 is 15 residues long. CDR3 residues: CASLPPERHEETQYF. CDR3 in DNA: TGTGCCAGCCTCCCACCGGAGCGCCATGAGGAGACCCAGTACTTC.

The chain couples TRBV5-1 to TRBJ2-3; a possible D gene is TRBD2 (6 bases). Per germline, CDR1 SGHRS and CDR2 YFSETQ. CDR3 size: 14 residues. Trimming shortened V by 4 bases and J by 1 base, and 10 bases separated the two germline ends. CDR3 DNA: TGCGCCAGCAGCATTTCGGGGGGCACAGATACGCAGTATTTT. As protein: CASSISGGTDTQYF. Based on the CDR3 plus reference TRBV5-1 and TRBJ2-3, the full variable domain is KAGVTQTPRYLIKTRGQQVTLSCSPISGHRSVSWYQQTPGQGLQFLFEYFSETQRNKGNFPGRFSGRQFSNSRSEMNVSTLELGDSALYLCASSISGGTDTQYFGPGTRLTVL.

The chain combines TRBV2 with TRBJ2-3; 7 bases are a match to TRBD2. This CDR3 has 16 residues. Germline values: CDR1 SNHLY, CDR2 FYNNEI. J gave up 0 bases and V 6 bases, and 9 bases lay outside the gene matches. The CDR3 nucleotides are TGTGCCAGCAGGGACCTCAGAGCGGGAAGCACAGATACGCAGTATTTT. Protein sequence: CASRDLRAGSTDTQYF. Drawing the rest from reference TRBV2 and TRBJ2-3, the complete variable domain is EPEVTQTPSHQVTQMGQEVILRCVPISNHLYFYWYRQILGQKVEFLVSFYNNEISEKSEIFDDQFSVERPDGSNFTLKIRSTKLEDSAMYFCASRDLRAGSTDTQYFGPGTRLTVL.